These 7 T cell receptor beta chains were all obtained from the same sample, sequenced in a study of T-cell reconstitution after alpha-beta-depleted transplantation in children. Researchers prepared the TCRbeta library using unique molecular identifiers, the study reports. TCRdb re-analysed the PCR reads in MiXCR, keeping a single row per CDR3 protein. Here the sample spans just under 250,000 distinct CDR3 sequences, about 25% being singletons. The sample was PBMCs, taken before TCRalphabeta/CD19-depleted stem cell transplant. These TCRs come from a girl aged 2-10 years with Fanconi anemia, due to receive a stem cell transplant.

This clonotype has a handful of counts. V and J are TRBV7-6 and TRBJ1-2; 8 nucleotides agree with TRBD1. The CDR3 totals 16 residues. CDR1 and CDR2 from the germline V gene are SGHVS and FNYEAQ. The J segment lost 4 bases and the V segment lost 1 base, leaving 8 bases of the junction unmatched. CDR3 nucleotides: TGTGCCAGCAGCTTAGTCGCGGGACAGGAAAGCTATGGCTACACCTTC. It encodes CASSLVAGQESYGYTF.

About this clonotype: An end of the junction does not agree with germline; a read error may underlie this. CDR3 sequence: CASSESFKEGDF. CDR3 coding DNA: TGCGCCAGCAGTGAGTCGTTTAAGGAGGGGGACTTC. J is TRBJ2-1 and V is TRBV10-2; D may match TRBD1 or TRBD2 (6 bases each). Germline CDR1 WSHSY, CDR2 SAAADI. The CDR3 contains 12 residues.

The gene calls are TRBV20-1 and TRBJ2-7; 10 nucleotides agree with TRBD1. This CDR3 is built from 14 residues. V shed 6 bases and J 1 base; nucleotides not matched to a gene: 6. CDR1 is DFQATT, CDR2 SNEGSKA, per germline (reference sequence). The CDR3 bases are TGCAGTGCCCCTAGACAGGGGGCGTCCTACGAGCAGTACTTC. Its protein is CSAPRQGASYEQYF.

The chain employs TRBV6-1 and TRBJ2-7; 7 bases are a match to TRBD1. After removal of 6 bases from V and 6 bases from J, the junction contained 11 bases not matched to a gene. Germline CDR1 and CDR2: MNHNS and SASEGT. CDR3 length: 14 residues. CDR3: CASSSTWDSSEQYF. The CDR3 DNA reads TGTGCCAGCAGCTCAACTTGGGACAGCTCCGAGCAGTACTTC.

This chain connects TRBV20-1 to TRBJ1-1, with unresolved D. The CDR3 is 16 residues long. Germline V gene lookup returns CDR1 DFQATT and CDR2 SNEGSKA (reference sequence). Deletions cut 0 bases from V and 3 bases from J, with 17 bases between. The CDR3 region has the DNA TGCAGTGCTAGAGATTCAGAGGGAGGGAGTGACACTGAAGCTTTCTTT. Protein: CSARDSEGGSDTEAFF.

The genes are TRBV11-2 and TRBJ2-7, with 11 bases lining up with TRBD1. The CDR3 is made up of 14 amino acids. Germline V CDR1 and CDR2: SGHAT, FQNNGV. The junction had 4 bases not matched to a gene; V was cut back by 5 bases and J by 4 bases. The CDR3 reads CASSIGTGGYEQYF. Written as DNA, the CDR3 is TGTGCCAGCAGCATAGGGACAGGGGGTTACGAGCAGTACTTC.

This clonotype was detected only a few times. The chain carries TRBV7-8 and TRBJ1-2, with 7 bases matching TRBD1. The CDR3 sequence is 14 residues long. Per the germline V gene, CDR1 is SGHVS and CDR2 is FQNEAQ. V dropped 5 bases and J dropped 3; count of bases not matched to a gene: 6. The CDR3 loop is CASSLRDRDYGYTF. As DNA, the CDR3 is TGTGCCAGCAGCCTGAGAGACAGGGACTATGGCTACACCTTC.